Following are 14 T cell receptor beta chains from one sample sequenced in a study of shared clonotypes between healthy human individuals. The table came from immunoSEQ multiplex PCR; TCRdb's copy has only in-frame clones and leaves some out. The sample shows more than 2,000,000 clones, more than 80% of them seen only once. Sequenced: naive CD4+ T cells from PBMCs. Subset in this sample: CD45RA+ positively selected. The receptors originated from a man aged 18-30 years in good health. Some clones in this sample may be carry-over from other donors' samples.

The chain couples TRBV11-2 to TRBJ2-1, with TRBD2 matching 8 bases. The length of the CDR3 is 15 residues. Germline assignment: CDR1 SGHAT and CDR2 FQNNGV. The junction had 12 bases not matched to a gene; V was cut back by 5 bases and J by 9 bases. The CDR3 DNA reads TGTGCCAGCAGCCCACCGCGGGGGGCCCAGTTTGAGCAGTTCTTC. It specifies CASSPPRGAQFEQFF.

The chain is built from TRBV30 and TRBJ2-5; 10 bases are shared with TRBD1. CDR3 length: 15 residues. Germline lookup yields CDR1 GTSNPN and CDR2 SVGIG (reference sequence). With V trimmed by 0 bases and J by 1 base, 2 bases remained unmatched. The DNA for the CDR3 is TGTGCCTGGAGTGTACGGACAGGGGGCCAAGAGACCCAGTACTTC. It encodes CAWSVRTGGQETQYF. Complete variable domain (other parts from reference TRBV30 and TRBJ2-5): SQTIHQWPATLVQPVGSPLSLECTVEGTSNPNLYWYRQAAGRGLQLLFYSVGIGQISSEVPQNLSASRPQDRQFILSSKKLLLSDSGFYLCAWSVRTGGQETQYFGPGTRLLVL.

In nucleotides, the CDR3 is TGTGCCAGCTCACCACTAGGGGACCGGCAGGCCTACGAGCAGTACTTC. Its protein is CASSPLGDRQAYEQYF. V usage is TRBV18 and J usage is TRBJ2-7; D possibly uses TRBD1 or TRBD2 (5 bases each). This CDR3 is 16 amino acids long. Looked up from germline, CDR1 is KGHSH and CDR2 is LQKENI. Trimming left V 1 base short and J 2 bases short, with 15 bases between.

This clone was observed a few times. The chain couples TRBV5-1 to TRBJ1-1; D not certain. CDR3 size: 14 residues. V was clipped by 5 bases and J by 0 bases, with 11 bases between them. Germline V gene data show CDR1 as SGHRS and CDR2 as YFSETQ. CDR3 sequence (DNA): TGCGCCAGCAGAATCACTACCATGAACACTGAAGCTTTCTTT. As protein: CASRITTMNTEAFF.

The chain joins TRBV5-4 to TRBJ1-5; tentatively, D is TRBD1 (5 bases). The V and J ends lost 5 bases and 2 bases respectively, with 14 bases between them. Germline CDR1 SGHNT, CDR2 YYREEE (reference sequence). The CDR3 runs 15 residues. The CDR3, as DNA: TGTGCCAGCAGTTCGGGGGTTTCTGGCAATCAGCCCCAGCATTTT. It translates to CASSSGVSGNQPQHF.

This chain connects TRBV9 to TRBJ1-4; TRBD1 aligns across 7 bases. The CDR3 totals 17 residues. The ends lost 0 bases at V and 8 bases at J; junction bases unmatched: 13. CDR1 is SGDLS, CDR2 YYNGEE, per germline. The CDR3 loop reads CASSVDTGVFEGEKLFF. The DNA of the CDR3 is TGTGCCAGCAGCGTAGATACAGGGGTCTTTGAAGGCGAAAAACTGTTTTTT.

Notes on this clone: Other DNA sequences of this sample code for an identical CDR3. V usage is TRBV29-1 and J usage is TRBJ2-3; D unresolved. V shed 4 bases and J shed 3 bases, with 11 bases lying between them. The CDR3 runs to 13 residues. From germline, CDR1 is SQVTM and CDR2 ANQGSEA. The CDR3 reads CSVAGQTTDTQYF. In DNA form, the CDR3 reads TGCAGCGTTGCGGGCCAAACAACAGATACGCAGTATTTT.

This chain connects TRBV5-4 to TRBJ2-5; possible D gene TRBD1, 6 bases. Trimming removed 7 bases from V and 0 bases from J, with 13 bases in between. Germline-derived CDR1 and CDR2 are SGHNT and YYREEE (reference sequence). The CDR3 has 14 amino acids. Here the CDR3 reads CASGSGTNQETQYF. The CDR3 region has the DNA TGTGCCAGCGGTTCCGGGACAAACCAAGAGACCCAGTACTTC.

The chain carries TRBV30 and TRBJ2-7; D is ambiguous. The germline V gene encodes CDR1 GTSNPN and CDR2 SVGIG (reference sequence). The CDR3 has 14 amino acids. Trimming pared 3 bases from V and 0 bases from J, leaving 12 bases between. CDR3 in amino acids: CAWSWGSSSYEQYF. The CDR3, as DNA: TGTGCCTGGAGCTGGGGATCGAGCTCCTACGAGCAGTACTTC.

This clone appeared once. The chain recombines TRBV9 with TRBJ2-3, with 7 bases lining up with TRBD1. The junction had 10 bases not matched to a gene; V was cut back by 3 bases and J by 0 bases. Per germline, CDR1 SGDLS and CDR2 YYNGEE. CDR3 length: 17 residues. CDR3 nucleotides: TGTGCCAGCAGCGGATGGCCCGACAGGGATAGCACAGATACGCAGTATTTT. Translated: CASSGWPDRDSTDTQYF.

The rearrangement uses TRBV11-1 and TRBJ1-1; 7 nucleotides align to TRBD1. The V gene's germline CDR1 is SGHAT and CDR2 FQDESV (reference sequence). V gave up 5 bases and J gave up 4 bases; unmatched junction bases: 7. This CDR3 contains 14 residues. CDR3 nucleotides: TGTGCCAGCAGCAATAGACAGGGACCCACTGAAGCTTTCTTT. Translation gives CASSNRQGPTEAFF.

For the CDR3, the DNA is TGTGCCAGCGGGGAAAGGGAGCAGTACTTC. Protein product: CASGEREQYF. The genes are TRBV6-5 and TRBJ2-7; no clear D gene. CDR1 and CDR2 from the germline V gene are MNHEY and SVGAGI. The V end was cut by 8 bases, the J end by 7 bases, with 9 bases between. This CDR3 has 10 residues.

This chain links TRBV10-2 with TRBJ2-3, with TRBD2 matching over 9 bases. The CDR3 has 16 amino acids. Germline CDR1 is WSHSY and CDR2 is SAAADI. Losses at the gene ends were 5 bases for V and 4 bases for J; bases not matched to a gene: 10. CDR3 sequence (DNA): TGCGCCAGCAGTACACGACCTAGCGGGACACCAGATACGCAGTATTTT. It specifies CASSTRPSGTPDTQYF.

The chain recombines TRBV27 with TRBJ2-4; D is ambiguous. V shed 0 bases and J shed 3 bases, with 12 bases lying between them. This CDR3 spans 16 amino acids. CDR1 is MNHEY and CDR2 is SMNVEV in the germline V gene (reference sequence). For the CDR3, the DNA is TGTGCCAGCAGTTTATCTTCGAATTCGGGCAAAAACATTCAGTACTTC. Translated, it gives CASSLSSNSGKNIQYF.